The clone carrying this T cell receptor (beta chain) appeared many times. Its antigen is unidentified. This CDR3 has 17 amino acids. V shed 4 bases and J 2 bases; nucleotides not matched to a gene: 10. The germline V gene encodes CDR1 SEHNR and CDR2 FQNEAQ (reference sequence). Sample time point: pre-sensitization, week 0. The sample's treatment: therapeutic diphenylcyclopropenone sensitization with weekly scalp DPC. TCRdb recomputed calls from the RACE reads with MiXCR, one row per CDR3 protein. The sample lists 300,000 to 450,000 distinct CDR3 sequences, about 5% occurring once. The entry originates in a study of human T cells and chemical hapten exposure. Across the whole study: The study enrolled mostly female patients with alopecia areata, totalis or universalis.

Study results and limitations: Alopecia affecting every donor means their immune response may not match healthy people's.

This TCR came from a woman aged 18-29 years with alopecia areata. Some clones in this sample may be carry-over from other donors' samples. The chain has TRBV7-9 and TRBJ2-3; TRBD2 matches 9 bases. The material sequenced was whole blood, taken in connection with sensitization to the hapten diphenylcyclopropenone (DPC). The CDR3 spells CASSSPVAGATTDTQYF. Written as DNA, the CDR3 is TGTGCCAGCAGCTCGCCGGTAGCGGGGGCCACCACAGATACGCAGTATTTT.